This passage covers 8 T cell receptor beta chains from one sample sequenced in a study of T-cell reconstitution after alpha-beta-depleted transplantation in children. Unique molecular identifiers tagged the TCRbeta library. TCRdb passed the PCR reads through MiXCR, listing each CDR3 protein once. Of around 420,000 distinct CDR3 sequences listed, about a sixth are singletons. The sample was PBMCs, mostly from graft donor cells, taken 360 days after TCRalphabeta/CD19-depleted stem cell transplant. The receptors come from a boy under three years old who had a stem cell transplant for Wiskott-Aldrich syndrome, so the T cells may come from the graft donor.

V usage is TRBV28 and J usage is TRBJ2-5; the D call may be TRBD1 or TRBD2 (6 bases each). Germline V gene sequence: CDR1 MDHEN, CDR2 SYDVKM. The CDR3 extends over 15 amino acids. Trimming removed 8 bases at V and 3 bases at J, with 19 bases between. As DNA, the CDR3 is TGTGCCAGCGGTGCGGGGACAATTCTGAAAGAGACCCAGTACTTC. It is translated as CASGAGTILKETQYF.

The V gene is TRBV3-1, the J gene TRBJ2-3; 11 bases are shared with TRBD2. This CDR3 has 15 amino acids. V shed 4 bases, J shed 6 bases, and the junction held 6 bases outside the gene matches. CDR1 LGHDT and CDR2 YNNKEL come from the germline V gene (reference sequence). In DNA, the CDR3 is TGTGCCAGCAGCCTGGGACTAGCGGTGAGGGATACGCAGTATTTT. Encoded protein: CASSLGLAVRDTQYF.

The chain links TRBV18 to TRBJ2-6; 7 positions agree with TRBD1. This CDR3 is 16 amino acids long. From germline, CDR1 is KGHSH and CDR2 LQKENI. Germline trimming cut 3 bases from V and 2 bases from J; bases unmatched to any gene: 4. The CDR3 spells CASSPDRKAGANVLTF. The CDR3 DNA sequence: TGTGCCAGCTCACCGGACAGGAAGGCTGGGGCCAACGTCCTGACTTTC.

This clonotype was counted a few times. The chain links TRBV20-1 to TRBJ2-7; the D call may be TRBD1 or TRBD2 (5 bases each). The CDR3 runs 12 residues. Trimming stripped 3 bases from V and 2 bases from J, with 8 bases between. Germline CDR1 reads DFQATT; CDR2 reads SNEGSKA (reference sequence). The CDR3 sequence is CSARGVAYEQYF. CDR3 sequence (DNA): TGCAGTGCTAGGGGGGTAGCCTACGAGCAGTACTTC.

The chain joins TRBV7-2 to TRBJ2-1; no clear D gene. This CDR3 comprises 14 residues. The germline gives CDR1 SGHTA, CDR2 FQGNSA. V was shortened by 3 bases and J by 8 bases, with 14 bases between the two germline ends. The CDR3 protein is CASSFKRPGHEQFF. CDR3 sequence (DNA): TGTGCCAGCAGCTTCAAGCGTCCAGGCCATGAGCAGTTCTTC.

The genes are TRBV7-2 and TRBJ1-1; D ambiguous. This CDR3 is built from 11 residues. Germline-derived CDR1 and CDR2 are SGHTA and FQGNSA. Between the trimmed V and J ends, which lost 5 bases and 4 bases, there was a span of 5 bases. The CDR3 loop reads CASSPITEAFF. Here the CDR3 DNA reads TGTGCCAGCAGCCCCATCACTGAAGCTTTCTTT.

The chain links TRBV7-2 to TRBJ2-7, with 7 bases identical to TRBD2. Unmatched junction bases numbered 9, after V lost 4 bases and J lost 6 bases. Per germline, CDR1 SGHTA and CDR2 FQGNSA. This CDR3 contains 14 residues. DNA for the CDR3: TGTGCCAGCAGCTCTTTGGGAGGGCGGGGCGAGCAGTACTTC. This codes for CASSSLGGRGEQYF.

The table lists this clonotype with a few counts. The CDR3 loop reads CASSLVRVATQYF. In DNA, the CDR3 is TGTGCCAGCAGCTTAGTCAGGGTGGCGACCCAGTACTTC. J is TRBJ2-5 and V is TRBV7-2; perhaps TRBD1 as D (5 bases). From germline, CDR1 is SGHTA and CDR2 FQGNSA. The CDR3 totals 13 residues. Trimming left V 1 base short and J 7 bases short, with 10 bases between.